The 20 T cell receptor beta chains presented below share a single source sample, sequenced in a study of CD8 T cells in Susac syndrome. Roughly 0.45 to 1 ug RNA was reverse transcribed with random hexamers. TCRdb redid the calling of the immunoSEQ multiplex PCR reads with MiXCR, one entry per CDR3 protein. The sample includes 120,000 or so distinct CDR3 sequences, about 95% of them seen just once. The source material was CD4+ T cells from PBMCs. These TCRs come from a human donor in good health.

This clonotype was picked up one time. V usage is TRBV20-1 and J usage is TRBJ2-1; 8 bases fit TRBD2. The CDR3 extends over 13 amino acids. From germline, CDR1 is DFQATT and CDR2 SNEGSKA (reference sequence). J was trimmed by 7 bases and V by 1 base; bases with no gene match: 3. The CDR3 spells CSARAPSGNEQFF. Written as DNA, the CDR3 is TGCAGTGCTAGAGCCCCTAGCGGGAATGAGCAGTTCTTC.

The gene calls are TRBV6-5 and TRBJ2-1; 15 bases fit TRBD2. After removal of 3 bases from V and 8 bases from J, the junction contained 11 bases not matched to a gene. There are 18 residues in the CDR3. Per the germline V gene, CDR1 is MNHEY and CDR2 is SVGAGI. CDR3 residues: CASSYQVPGLAGGDEQFF. In DNA, the CDR3 is TGTGCCAGCAGTTATCAAGTGCCGGGACTAGCGGGAGGCGATGAGCAGTTCTTC.

The rearrangement uses TRBV30 and TRBJ2-3; 14 nucleotides line up with TRBD2. Germline CDR1 GTSNPN, CDR2 SVGIG (reference sequence). V lost 8 bases to trimming and J lost 1 base; unmatched junction nucleotides: 5. The CDR3 runs to 15 residues. Here the CDR3 reads CAGTSGSAGTDTQYF. In DNA form, the CDR3 reads TGTGCCGGGACTAGCGGGAGTGCCGGCACAGATACGCAGTATTTT.

This clonotype was counted once. V gene TRBV5-4 combines with J gene TRBJ2-3; D is ambiguous. Trimming took off 4 bases at V and 4 bases at J, with 16 bases between the two ends. From germline, CDR1 is SGHNT and CDR2 YYREEE (reference sequence). The CDR3 sequence is 15 residues long. The CDR3 DNA reads TGTGCCAGCAGCCCCGGTGCCCAGCGCGCAGATACGCAGTATTTT. Translating gives CASSPGAQRADTQYF.

The chain is built from TRBV29-1 and TRBJ2-7; 10 bases agree with TRBD1. CDR1 SQVTM and CDR2 ANQGSEA come from the germline V gene. CDR3 length: 13 residues. V trimming: 6 bases; J trimming: 5 bases; junction bases outside the gene matches: 7. The CDR3 coding sequence is TGCAGCGTCAGTAGGGACAGGGGCCACGAGCAGTACTTC. It translates to CSVSRDRGHEQYF.

This clonotype was seen a single time. The rearrangement joins TRBV4-2 to TRBJ2-7; the match to TRBD2 covers 9 bases. From germline, CDR1 is LGHNA and CDR2 YNFKEQ. After removal of 0 bases from V and 3 bases from J, the junction contained 6 bases not matched to a gene. This CDR3 is 16 amino acids long. CDR3 in amino acids: CASSQDLTSGFYEQYF. The CDR3 DNA reads as TGTGCCAGCAGCCAAGATTTGACTAGCGGATTCTACGAGCAGTACTTC.

This chain uses TRBV3-1 with TRBJ2-7; D might be TRBD2 (5 bases). The length of the CDR3 is 15 residues. Trimming removed 3 bases from V and 0 bases from J, with 12 bases in between. From germline, CDR1 is LGHDT and CDR2 YNNKEL (reference sequence). CDR3 protein: CASSHPGVISYEQYF. The CDR3 DNA reads TGTGCCAGCAGCCATCCCGGGGTAATCTCCTACGAGCAGTACTTC.

This clonotype came up once. The chain has TRBV20-1 and TRBJ1-1; D is possibly TRBD1 (5 bases). Germline V CDR1 and CDR2: DFQATT, SNEGSKA (reference sequence). V was clipped by 1 base and J by 4 bases, with 10 bases between them. CDR3 length: 13 residues. This CDR3 reads CSARGPGTTEAFF. In DNA form, the CDR3 reads TGCAGTGCTAGAGGGCCGGGGACCACTGAAGCTTTCTTT.

The rearrangement uses TRBV7-9 and TRBJ2-6, with 11 bases matching TRBD1. The germline CDR1 and CDR2 sequences are SEHNR and FQNEAQ (reference sequence). The CDR3 extends over 17 amino acids. V shed 5 bases, J shed 1 base, and the junction held 4 bases outside the gene matches. The CDR3 DNA is TGTGCCAGCAGCCTCGGGACAGGGGGATCTGGGGCCAACGTCCTGACTTTC. This codes for CASSLGTGGSGANVLTF. Looking up the rest from reference TRBV7-9 and TRBJ2-6 gives the full variable domain: DTGVSQNPRHKITKRGQNVTFRCDPISEHNRLYWYRQTLGQGPEFLTYFQNEAQLEKSRLLSDRFSAERPKGSFSTLEIQRTEQGDSAMYLCASSLGTGGSGANVLTFGAGSRLTVL.

The chain recombines TRBV7-9 with TRBJ1-2; D remains unclear. This CDR3 region has 14 residues. V was shortened by 5 bases and J by 7 bases, with 17 bases between the two germline ends. Per the germline V gene, CDR1 is SEHNR and CDR2 is FQNEAQ (reference sequence). The CDR3 DNA reads TGTGCCAGCAGCCCGTACCAAGACCAGGCTGGCTACACCTTC. This gives the protein CASSPYQDQAGYTF.

The J gene is TRBJ1-3, the V gene TRBV27; D is unclear. The CDR3 runs 14 residues. CDR1 and CDR2 from the germline V gene are MNHEY and SMNVEV (reference sequence). V was clipped by 4 bases and J by 0 bases, with 7 bases between them. The CDR3 bases are TGTGCCAGCAGTTCGACAATCTCTGGAAACACCATATATTTT. Residues: CASSSTISGNTIYF.

The genes are TRBV7-9 and TRBJ2-2; unclear D gene. Germline V lookup: CDR1 SEHNR, CDR2 FQNEAQ (reference sequence). The V end was cut by 1 base, the J end by 6 bases, with 6 bases between. This CDR3 has 13 amino acids. This chain's CDR3 is CASSLEGPGELFF. The CDR3 DNA reads as TGTGCCAGCAGCTTAGAGGGCCCCGGGGAGCTGTTTTTT.

V is TRBV20-1 and J is TRBJ2-5, with 7 positions matching TRBD2. This CDR3 comprises 14 residues. Germline CDR1 and CDR2: DFQATT and SNEGSKA (reference sequence). V dropped 1 base and J dropped 3; count of bases not matched to a gene: 5. CDR3 amino acids: CSARVSGKEETQYF. The CDR3 bases are TGCAGTGCTAGAGTCAGCGGGAAGGAAGAGACCCAGTACTTC.

The chain couples TRBV5-1 to TRBJ1-1; 8 nucleotides match TRBD1. The junction had 2 bases not matched to a gene; V was cut back by 1 base and J by 3 bases. CDR1 SGHRS and CDR2 YFSETQ come from the germline V gene. The CDR3 runs 14 residues. Here the CDR3 DNA reads TGCGCCAGCAGCTTGCAGGGGGCGGACACTGAAGCTTTCTTT. Amino acids: CASSLQGADTEAFF.

In DNA, the CDR3 is TGCAGCGTTGTATTGGGATTTGGAAACACCATATATTTT. Its translation: CSVVLGFGNTIYF. V gene TRBV29-1 combines with J gene TRBJ1-3; the D is unclear. Germline CDR1 is SQVTM and CDR2 is ANQGSEA. The CDR3 has 13 amino acids. Trimming shortened V by 4 bases and J by 3 bases, and 10 bases separated the two germline ends.

The chain joins TRBV5-4 to TRBJ1-1; no clear D. The germline V gene encodes CDR1 SGHNT and CDR2 YYREEE (reference sequence). V was cut by 0 bases and J by 6 bases, with 12 bases left in between. The CDR3 sequence is 14 residues long. The CDR3 bases are TGTGCCAGCAGCTTGGATTCGGCTTACTCTGAAGCTTTCTTT. Protein: CASSLDSAYSEAFF.

The genes are TRBV30 and TRBJ2-5; the D gene is possibly TRBD2 (6 bases). Germline values: CDR1 GTSNPN, CDR2 SVGIG (reference sequence). The CDR3 is made up of 12 amino acids. CDR3 region: CALRDSQETQYF. In DNA form, the CDR3 reads TGTGCTCTCCGGGACTCCCAAGAGACCCAGTACTTC.

This chain links TRBV6-2 or TRBV6-3 with TRBJ2-2; 9 bases match TRBD2. The germline V gene has CDR1 MNHEY and CDR2 SVGEGT. The CDR3 length is 17 residues. The V segment lost 6 bases and the J segment 5 bases; nucleotides outside the gene matches: 13. The CDR3 loop reads CASRSPAGGAGTGELFF. Here the CDR3 DNA reads TGTGCCAGCAGGTCCCCAGCGGGAGGAGCGGGGACCGGGGAGCTGTTTTTT.

V and J are TRBV20-1 and TRBJ2-7; 7 bases line up with TRBD1. V was clipped by 8 bases and J by 5 bases; unmatched bases: 9. Germline V gene data show CDR1 as DFQATT and CDR2 as SNEGSKA (reference sequence). The CDR3 sequence is 12 residues long. CDR3 region: CSLQGQADEQYF. CDR3 in DNA: TGCAGTTTACAGGGGCAGGCTGACGAGCAGTACTTC.

Regarding this clonotype: Without the conserved terminal phenylalanine or tryptophan, this CDR3 likely stems from a read error. This rearrangement joins TRBV14 to TRBJ1-1; D might be TRBD1 (5 bases). The V gene's germline CDR1 is SGHDN and CDR2 FVKESK. The V end was cut by 7 bases, the J end by 5 bases, with 20 bases between. The CDR3 is 15 residues long. The CDR3 nucleotides read TGTGCCAGCACCGGGGGTCCCCGAGGGGATACTGAAGCTTTCTCT. Its translation is CASTGGPRGDTEAFS.